This record covers a single T cell receptor beta chain. Its specificity is unknown. This specimen comes from a study of T cell repertoires in cytomegalovirus infection. Study at large: Recently identified HLA-C-restricted and well-studied HLA-B-restricted CMV epitopes were used.

Study-wide results and limits: The response measured ex vivo was dominated by TCR beta clonotypes (HLA-C-restricted and CMV-specific).

This CDR3 is built from 13 residues. In germline, CDR1 is LGHNA, CDR2 YSLEER. V was trimmed by 0 bases and J by 7 bases, leaving 6 bases between them. Using its own MiXCR run on the reads, TCRdb lists one record per CDR3 protein. The table includes about 890,000 distinct CDR3 sequences, 30% to 40% detected once. The source material was cultured CD8+ T cells from PBMCs, sampled from culture after CMV antigen stimulation. The clonotype was recovered from a human donor in good health (CMV status not recorded). Some clones in this sample may be carry-over from other donors' samples. This chain joins TRBV4-3 and TRBJ2-2, with no clear D. The CDR3 DNA sequence: TGCGCCAGCAGCCAAGATATGGGCGGGGAGCTGTTTTTT. Encoded protein: CASSQDMGGELFF.